This entry is about one T cell receptor (beta chain). As yet, its antigen is unknown. V lost 3 bases, J lost 4 bases, and 10 bases lay in between. The CDR3 runs 13 residues. Germline V gene lookup returns CDR1 KGHSH and CDR2 LQKENI. This entry is derived from a study of cytomegalovirus exposure and HLA in healthy donors. Study-level results: The study designated fewer than 200 TCR beta chains cytomegalovirus-associated. In a later analysis, parvovirus B19, influenza, CMV and Epstein-Barr virus appeared linked to several top co-occurrence clusters. Reportedly, fewer N-insertions than the approximately 610-donor mean appeared in an Asian-associated ancestry cluster in a later analysis. HLA-A and HLA-B allele assignments for most subjects were reportedly predicted accurately using TCR beta sequences.

PCR used 60 Vbeta primers and 13 Jbeta primers. Measured with immunoSEQ multiplex PCR; TCRdb has only the in-frame clones, and not every one. Found here are more than 90,000 clones, under 85% of them singletons; the top ten hold roughly 2%. The material sequenced was PBMCs. V is TRBV18 and J is TRBJ2-7; D ambiguous. The source is a man aged 40-49 years in good health and CMV-seronegative. The CDR3 DNA sequence: TGTGCCAGCTCACCTTCGCAGAATTACGAGCAGTACTTC. This translates into CASSPSQNYEQYF.